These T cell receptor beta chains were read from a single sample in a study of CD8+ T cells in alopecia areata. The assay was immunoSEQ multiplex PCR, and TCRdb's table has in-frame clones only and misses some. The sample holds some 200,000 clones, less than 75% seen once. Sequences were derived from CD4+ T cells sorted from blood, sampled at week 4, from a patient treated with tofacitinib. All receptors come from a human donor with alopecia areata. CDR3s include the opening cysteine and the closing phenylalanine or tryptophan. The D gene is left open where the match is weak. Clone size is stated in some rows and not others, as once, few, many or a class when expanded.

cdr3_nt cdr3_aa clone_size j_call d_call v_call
TGCAGCGTTGAAGGGGACCAAGAGACCCAGTACTTC CSVEGDQETQYF . TRBJ2-5 . TRBV29-1
TGCGCCAGCAGCCCCTTTAGCGGGGGGGCCCCGAGAGAGACCCAGTACTTC CASSPFSGGAPRETQYF . TRBJ2-5 TRBD2 TRBV5-1
TGCAGCGTTATCCGGGACCTCCAAGCTTTCTTT CSVIRDLQAFF . TRBJ1-1 . TRBV29-1
TGTGCCAGCAGTGATCCCGGCAGGGGGAAGGATGGCTACACCTTC CASSDPGRGKDGYTF . TRBJ1-2 TRBD1 TRBV25-1
TGCAGCGTTTCCCCCGGGGTAGCCTCCCGGGACATTCAGTACTTC CSVSPGVASRDIQYF . TRBJ2-4 . TRBV29-1
TGTGCCAGCAGTCCTACCACAGGGGGCCGGGACGGCTACACCTTC CASSPTTGGRDGYTF . TRBJ1-2 TRBD1 TRBV27
TGTGCCAGCAGCGAGGGACCGGCATCGGCGGGCACTGAAGCTTTCTTT CASSEGPASAGTEAFF few TRBJ1-1 . TRBV5-6
TGCAGCGTAGCCGGGACTCTATACAATGAGCAGTTCTTC CSVAGTLYNEQFF . TRBJ2-1 . TRBV29-1
TGCGCCAGCAGCCAGGCCCGGACTAGCGGGGGGGCTTACAATGAGCAGTTCTTC CASSQARTSGGAYNEQFF . TRBJ2-1 TRBD2 TRBV4-3
TGCAGTGCGCCGAGCACAGATACGCAGTATTTT CSAPSTDTQYF . TRBJ2-3 . TRBV20-1
TGCAGCGTTGAAGTGGGGGCCCTGGGCTACACCTTC CSVEVGALGYTF . TRBJ1-2 . TRBV29-1
TGTGCCTGGAGTCGGTCGGGACACCCGAACACTGAAGCTTTCTTT CAWSRSGHPNTEAFF . TRBJ1-1 . TRBV30
TGCGCCAGCAGCTTTAGCCGGGGACAAGGTGGCTACACCTTC CASSFSRGQGGYTF . TRBJ1-2 . TRBV5-1
TGTGCCTGGAGACATAGAGAGACCCAGTACTTC CAWRHRETQYF . TRBJ2-5 . TRBV30
TGTGCCTGGAGCGCAACGGGGGTGAGCACCGGGGAGCTGTTTTTT CAWSATGVSTGELFF . TRBJ2-2 . TRBV30
TGTGCCAGCAGCCAAACAGGATTGGGCGACACCATATATTTT CASSQTGLGDTIYF . TRBJ1-3 . TRBV14
TGTGCCAGCAGCGTTAGCGGGGGGGCCGTCAATGAGCAGTTCTTC CASSVSGGAVNEQFF once TRBJ2-1 TRBD2 TRBV7-2
TGTGCCAGCACGGGAAACAGGGTCTACGAGCAGTACTTC CASTGNRVYEQYF . TRBJ2-7 . TRBV2
TGTGCCTGGAGTGTACAGGGGGCCCCGAACACCGGGGAGCTGTTTTTT CAWSVQGAPNTGELFF . TRBJ2-2 TRBD1 TRBV30
TGTGCCAGCAGCTCCGACAGGGGCGAACGGACTGAAGCTTTCTTT CASSSDRGERTEAFF . TRBJ1-1 TRBD1 TRBV5-6
TGTGCCAGCAGTGAATTATACTCTAGCACAGATACGCAGTATTTT CASSELYSSTDTQYF . TRBJ2-3 . TRBV25-1
TGCAGCGTTGAAAGTACTCGAGGACACCCTGTTGAAGCTTTCTTT CSVESTRGHPVEAFF . TRBJ1-1 . TRBV29-1
TGCGCCAGCAGCTGGACAGGGGAGGAGGGCTACACCTTC CASSWTGEEGYTF . TRBJ1-2 TRBD1 TRBV4-3